This passage covers 25 T cell receptor beta chains from one sample sequenced in a study of CD8+CD57+ T cells in acquired aplastic anemia. Investigators profiled TCR beta VDJ and CDR3 from genomic DNA template. TCRdb recomputed calls from the reads with MiXCR, one row per CDR3 protein. The sample lists approximately 470,000 distinct CDR3 sequences, around a third occurring once. Sequencing involved patients with CD8+CD57+ cell expansion previously shown by flow cytometry. The sample comprised sorted CD4+, CD8+, or CD8+CD57+ T cells (not recorded which) from PBMCs. All receptors derive from a human donor with aplastic anemia.

This clonotype turned up a few times. This sequence joins TRBV19 and TRBJ2-5; TRBD2 might be the D (5 bases). The CDR3 runs to 15 residues. The V end was cut by 5 bases, the J end by 2 bases, with 15 bases between. Looked up from germline, CDR1 is LNHDA and CDR2 is SQIVND (reference sequence). In DNA, the CDR3 is TGTGCCAGTAGTCCTACCCGGACTCTACAAGAGACCCAGTACTTC. This translates into CASSPTRTLQETQYF.

The V call is TRBV6-5, the J call TRBJ2-5, with TRBD2 matching over 12 bases. CDR1 is MNHEY and CDR2 is SVGAGI in the germline V gene. This CDR3 spans 19 amino acids. Trimming took 3 bases from V and 5 from J; bases not matched to a gene: 16. This CDR3 reads CASSYPGLAGGPGGETQYF. In DNA form, the CDR3 reads TGTGCCAGCAGTTATCCGGGGCTAGCGGGAGGGCCCGGTGGGGAGACCCAGTACTTC.

This clonotype was found many times. The V and J genes are TRBV2 and TRBJ2-7; D gene ambiguous. Per the germline V gene, CDR1 is SNHLY and CDR2 is FYNNEI. This CDR3 contains 11 residues. Trimming removed 7 bases at V and 3 bases at J, with 7 bases between. The CDR3 loop is CASTLGYEQYF. The CDR3 DNA reads as TGTGCCAGCACCCTCGGCTACGAGCAGTACTTC.

In its sample, this clonotype was seen a few times. The chain employs TRBV11-1 and TRBJ2-3; D perhaps matches TRBD2 (6 bases). The V and J ends lost 5 bases and 0 bases respectively, with 12 bases between them. The CDR3 has 15 amino acids. Germline-derived CDR1 and CDR2 are SGHAT and FQDESV (reference sequence). The CDR3 is CASSVISGSTDTQYF. The CDR3, as DNA: TGTGCCAGCAGCGTTATTAGCGGTAGCACAGATACGCAGTATTTT.

This clonotype was observed at least ten times. The V gene is TRBV19, the J gene TRBJ1-2; 7 bases agree with TRBD1. The CDR3 is 16 amino acids. CDR1 LNHDA and CDR2 SQIVND come from the germline V gene (reference sequence). The V segment lost 0 bases and the J segment 2 bases; nucleotides outside the gene matches: 6. CDR3 in DNA: TGTGCCAGTAGTATAGATGGACAGGCGGCAAACTATGGCTACACCTTC. It codes for CASSIDGQAANYGYTF.

This chain connects TRBV5-6 to TRBJ1-2; TRBD1 agrees at 7 bases. V lost 4 bases and J lost 5; bases outside the gene matches: 17. Per germline, CDR1 SGHDT and CDR2 YYEEEE. The CDR3 extends over 17 amino acids. The CDR3 sequence is CASSHETLGTVFYGYTF. The CDR3 DNA follows: TGTGCCAGCAGCCACGAGACCTTAGGGACAGTTTTTTATGGCTACACCTTC.

The V call is TRBV5-6, the J call TRBJ1-2; 8 bases match TRBD1. The junction had 4 bases not matched to a gene; V was cut back by 3 bases and J by 3 bases. CDR3 length equals 14 residues. From germline, CDR1 is SGHDT and CDR2 YYEEEE. CDR3 in amino acids: CASSSQQGDYGYTF. The CDR3 coding sequence is TGTGCCAGCAGCTCCCAACAGGGGGACTATGGCTACACCTTC.

This clonotype was recorded many times. This chain links TRBV15 with TRBJ1-1, with no clear D. Trimming took off 0 bases at V and 10 bases at J, with 12 bases between the two ends. The CDR3 totals 13 residues. Germline CDR1 reads LNHNV; CDR2 reads YYDKDF (reference sequence). The CDR3 DNA sequence: TGTGCCACCAGCAGAGATCTTAGCGATCGAGCTTTCTTT. It is translated as CATSRDLSDRAFF. Full variable domain (remainder filled in from reference TRBV15 and TRBJ1-1): DAMVIQNPRYQVTQFGKPVTLSCSQTLNHNVMYWYQQKSSQAPKLLFHYYDKDFNNEADTPDNFQSRRPNTSFCFLDIRSPGLGDTAMYLCATSRDLSDRAFFGQGTRLTVV.

This sequence joins TRBV14 and TRBJ2-7; D not certain. V dropped 4 bases and J dropped 7 bases, with 14 bases sitting between them. Germline V lookup: CDR1 SGHDN, CDR2 FVKESK. This CDR3 is built from 13 residues. CDR3 DNA sequence: TGTGCCAGCAGCCCCAGCCCCGTATGGGAGCAGTACTTC. It encodes CASSPSPVWEQYF.

The V and J genes are TRBV25-1 and TRBJ2-3; 8 positions match TRBD1. Unmatched junction bases numbered 8, after V lost 6 bases and J lost 3 bases. CDR1 MGHDK and CDR2 SYGVNS come from the germline V gene. There are 15 residues in the CDR3. CDR3 coding DNA: TGTGCCAGCAGCCGTCGGACAGGGCTAACAGATACGCAGTATTTT. Encoded protein: CASSRRTGLTDTQYF. Filled out from reference TRBV25-1 and TRBJ2-3, the complete variable domain reads EADIYQTPRYLVIGTGKKITLECSQTMGHDKMYWYQQDPGMELHLIHYSYGVNSTEKGDLSSESTVSRIRTEHFPLTLESARPSHTSQYLCASSRRTGLTDTQYFGPGTRLTVL.

This clonotype was seen a handful of times. The chain is built from TRBV19 and TRBJ1-2; D unresolved. Germline V CDR1 and CDR2: LNHDA, SQIVND (reference sequence). The CDR3 has 14 amino acids. Deletions cut 6 bases from V and 4 bases from J, with 15 bases between. CDR3 protein: CASSPQLGGYGYTF. In nucleotides, the CDR3 is TGTGCCAGTAGCCCTCAGTTAGGAGGCTATGGCTACACCTTC.

The chain links TRBV7-7 to TRBJ2-3; TRBD2 is a possible D gene (6 bases). Germline CDR1 and CDR2: SSHAT and FNYEAQ (reference sequence). The CDR3 has 15 amino acids. With 5 bases removed from V and 0 bases from J, the gap between germline ends came to 12 bases. The CDR3, as DNA: TGTGCCAGCAGCAGAGGGGAGGCTAGCACAGATACGCAGTATTTT. Its protein is CASSRGEASTDTQYF. The full variable domain, its missing parts supplied by reference TRBV7-7 and TRBJ2-3, is GAGVSQSPRYKVTKRGQDVTLRCDPISSHATLYWYQQALGQGPEFLTYFNYEAQPDKSGLPSDRFSAERPEGSISTLTIQRTEQRDSAMYRCASSRGEASTDTQYFGPGTRLTVL.

This clonotype was detected ten times or more. V gene TRBV14 combines with J gene TRBJ2-7; D is undetermined. Germline V gene data show CDR1 as SGHDN and CDR2 as FVKESK. The CDR3 runs to 14 residues. V was cut by 6 bases and J by 3 bases, with 15 bases left in between. This CDR3 is CASRDDGPYYEQYF. DNA for the CDR3: TGTGCCAGCAGGGACGACGGACCGTACTACGAGCAGTACTTC.

This clonotype was seen repeatedly, ten times or more. The chain couples TRBV25-1 to TRBJ2-5; 11 nucleotides align to TRBD2. Germline CDR1 MGHDK, CDR2 SYGVNS. Trimming took 3 bases from V and 4 from J; bases not matched to a gene: 7. This CDR3 has 16 residues. CDR3 nucleotides: TGTGCCAGCAGTGAGTTCCTACTAGCGGGAGCAGAGACCCAGTACTTC. Protein product: CASSEFLLAGAETQYF.

This clonotype has a count of ten or more. The rearrangement joins TRBV4-3 to TRBJ2-7, with D uncertain. The CDR3 is made up of 13 amino acids. Trimming removed 1 base from V and 1 base from J, with 5 bases in between. Germline CDR1 and CDR2: LGHNA and YSLEER. The CDR3 sequence is CASSQVVSYEQYF. Written as DNA, the CDR3 is TGCGCCAGCAGCCAAGTGGTGTCCTACGAGCAGTACTTC.

Many counts were recorded for this clonotype. The chain carries TRBV10-1 and TRBJ2-1, with D possibly matching TRBD1 (6 bases). From germline, CDR1 is WNHNN and CDR2 SYGVQD (reference sequence). Deletions cut 8 bases from V and 8 bases from J, with 13 bases between. This CDR3 contains 12 residues. The CDR3 reads CASPGQPHEQFF. DNA for the CDR3: TGCGCCAGCCCAGGACAGCCCCATGAGCAGTTCTTC.

The sample holds a few counts of this clonotype. The gene calls are TRBV4-1 and TRBJ2-5; D uncertain. The CDR3 has 13 amino acids. Germline loops: CDR1 MGHRA, CDR2 YSYEKL. V dropped 2 bases and J dropped 2 bases, with 6 bases sitting between them. CDR3 bases: TGCGCCAGCAGCCAATCTCGGCAAGAGACCCAGTACTTC. This translates into CASSQSRQETQYF.

The V gene is TRBV5-1, the J gene TRBJ1-1, with a possible D match to TRBD1 (6 bases). There are 16 residues in the CDR3. CDR1 and CDR2 from the germline V gene are SGHRS and YFSETQ. V lost 0 bases and J 3 bases, leaving 15 bases between the germline ends. DNA for the CDR3: TGCGCCAGCAGCTTGGTAGCAGGGGCGGGGGACACTGAAGCTTTCTTT. Translating gives CASSLVAGAGDTEAFF. Full variable domain (rest looked up from reference TRBV5-1 and TRBJ1-1): KAGVTQTPRYLIKTRGQQVTLSCSPISGHRSVSWYQQTPGQGLQFLFEYFSETQRNKGNFPGRFSGRQFSNSRSEMNVSTLELGDSALYLCASSLVAGAGDTEAFFGQGTRLTVV.

The chain has TRBV9 and TRBJ2-1; 11 bases are a match to TRBD2. The germline V gene has CDR1 SGDLS and CDR2 YYNGEE. The CDR3 covers 15 residues. After removal of 3 bases from V and 5 bases from J, the junction contained 4 bases not matched to a gene. The CDR3 coding sequence is TGTGCCAGCAGCGCTCATAGCGGGGGGGACAATGAGCAGTTCTTC. Residues: CASSAHSGGDNEQFF.

This clonotype has a count of ten or more. The CDR3 protein is CSVEGGQGSEAFF. The CDR3 DNA follows: TGCAGCGTTGAAGGTGGACAGGGGTCTGAAGCTTTCTTT. The chain has TRBV29-1 and TRBJ1-1, with 9 bases aligning to TRBD1. The CDR3 sequence is 13 residues long. Trimming cost V 1 base and J 6 bases; bases outside gene matches: 3. Germline assignment: CDR1 SQVTM and CDR2 ANQGSEA.

This clonotype was observed a few times. The chain links TRBV29-1 to TRBJ1-2; 7 bases line up with TRBD1. CDR1 SQVTM and CDR2 ANQGSEA come from the germline V gene. The CDR3 consists of 13 residues. After removal of 4 bases from V and 2 bases from J, the junction contained 4 bases not matched to a gene. Written as DNA, the CDR3 is TGCAGCGTTGGGGACAGTCAGAACTATGGCTACACCTTC. It yields the protein CSVGDSQNYGYTF.

Many counts were recorded for this clonotype. V usage is TRBV19 and J usage is TRBJ1-1; D is unclear. CDR3 size: 17 residues. Deletions cut 5 bases from V and 1 base from J, with 20 bases between. Looked up from germline, CDR1 is LNHDA and CDR2 is SQIVND (reference sequence). The CDR3 region is CASSESARGGPNTEAFF. CDR3 in DNA: TGTGCCAGTAGTGAGTCCGCCCGAGGAGGTCCGAACACTGAAGCTTTCTTT.

This clonotype was seen many times. This chain joins TRBV19 and TRBJ2-7, with D maybe TRBD2 (6 bases). Germline CDR1 reads LNHDA; CDR2 reads SQIVND (reference sequence). V lost 4 bases, J lost 3 bases, and 16 bases lay in between. This CDR3 region has 15 residues. CDR3 amino acids: CASSTYAREVYEQYF. CDR3 sequence (DNA): TGTGCCAGTAGTACCTACGCGAGGGAGGTCTACGAGCAGTACTTC. The variable domain in full, completed from reference TRBV19 and TRBJ2-7, reads DGGITQSPKYLFRKEGQNVTLSCEQNLNHDAMYWYRQDPGQGLRLIYYSQIVNDFQKGDIAEGYSVSREKKESFPLTVTSAQKNPTAFYLCASSTYAREVYEQYFGPGTRLTVT.

The gene calls are TRBV2 and TRBJ2-7; TRBD1 is a possible D gene (5 bases). From germline, CDR1 is SNHLY and CDR2 FYNNEI. CDR3 size: 14 residues. V was cut by 5 bases and J by 4 bases, with 15 bases left in between. In nucleotides, the CDR3 is TGTGCCAGCAGTTTAATCGACAGAAAGTACGAGCAGTACTTC. This translates into CASSLIDRKYEQYF.

Points on this clonotype: Being one base from a much bigger clone, this may be a read error. This chain joins TRBV7-2 and TRBJ1-5; possibly TRBD1 for D (5 bases). Per germline, CDR1 SGHTA and CDR2 FQGNSA. The CDR3 totals 13 residues. The CDR3 DNA follows: TGTGTCAGCAGCTTAGAAGGGGTTCAGCCCCAGCATTTT. This gives the protein CVSSLEGVQPQHF.